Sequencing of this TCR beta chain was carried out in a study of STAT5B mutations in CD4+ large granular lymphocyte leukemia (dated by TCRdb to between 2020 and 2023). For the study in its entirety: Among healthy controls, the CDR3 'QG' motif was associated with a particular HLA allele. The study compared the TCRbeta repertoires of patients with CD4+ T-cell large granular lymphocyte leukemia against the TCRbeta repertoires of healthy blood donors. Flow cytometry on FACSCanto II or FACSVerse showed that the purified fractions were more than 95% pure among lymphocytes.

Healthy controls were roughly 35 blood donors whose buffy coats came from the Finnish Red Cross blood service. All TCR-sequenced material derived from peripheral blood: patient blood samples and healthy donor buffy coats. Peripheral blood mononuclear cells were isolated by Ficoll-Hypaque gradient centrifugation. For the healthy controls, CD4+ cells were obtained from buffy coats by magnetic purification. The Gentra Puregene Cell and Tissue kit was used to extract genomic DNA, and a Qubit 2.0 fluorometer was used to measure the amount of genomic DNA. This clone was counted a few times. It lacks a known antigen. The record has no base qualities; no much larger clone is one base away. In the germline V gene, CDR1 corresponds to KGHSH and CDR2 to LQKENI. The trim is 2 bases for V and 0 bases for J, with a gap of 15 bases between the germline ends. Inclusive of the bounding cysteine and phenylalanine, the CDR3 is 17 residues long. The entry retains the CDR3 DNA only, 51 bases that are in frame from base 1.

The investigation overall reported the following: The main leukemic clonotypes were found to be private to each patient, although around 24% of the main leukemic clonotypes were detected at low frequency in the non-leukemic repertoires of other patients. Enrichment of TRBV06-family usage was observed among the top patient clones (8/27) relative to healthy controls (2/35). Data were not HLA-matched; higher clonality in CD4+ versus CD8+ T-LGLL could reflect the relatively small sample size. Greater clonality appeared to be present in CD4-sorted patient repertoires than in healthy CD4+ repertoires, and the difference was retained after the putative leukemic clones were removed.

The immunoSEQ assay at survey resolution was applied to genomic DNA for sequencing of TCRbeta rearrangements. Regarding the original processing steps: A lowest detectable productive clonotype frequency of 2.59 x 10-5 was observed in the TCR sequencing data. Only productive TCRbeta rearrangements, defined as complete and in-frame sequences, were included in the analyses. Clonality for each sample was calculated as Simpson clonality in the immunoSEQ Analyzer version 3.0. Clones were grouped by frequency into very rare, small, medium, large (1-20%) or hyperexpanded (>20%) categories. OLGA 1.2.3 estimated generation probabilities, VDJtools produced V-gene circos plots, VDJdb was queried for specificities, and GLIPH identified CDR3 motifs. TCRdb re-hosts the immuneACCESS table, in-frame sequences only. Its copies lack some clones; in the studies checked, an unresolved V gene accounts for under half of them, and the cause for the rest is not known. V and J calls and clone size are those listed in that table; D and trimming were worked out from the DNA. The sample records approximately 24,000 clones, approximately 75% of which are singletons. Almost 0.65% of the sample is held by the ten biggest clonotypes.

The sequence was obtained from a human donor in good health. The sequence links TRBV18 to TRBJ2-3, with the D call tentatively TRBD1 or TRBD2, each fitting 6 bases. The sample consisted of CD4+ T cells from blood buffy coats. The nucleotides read TGTGCCAGCTCACCAGACCCCGGGGGCCTTAGCACAGATACGCAGTATTTT. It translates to CASSPDPGGLSTDTQYF.